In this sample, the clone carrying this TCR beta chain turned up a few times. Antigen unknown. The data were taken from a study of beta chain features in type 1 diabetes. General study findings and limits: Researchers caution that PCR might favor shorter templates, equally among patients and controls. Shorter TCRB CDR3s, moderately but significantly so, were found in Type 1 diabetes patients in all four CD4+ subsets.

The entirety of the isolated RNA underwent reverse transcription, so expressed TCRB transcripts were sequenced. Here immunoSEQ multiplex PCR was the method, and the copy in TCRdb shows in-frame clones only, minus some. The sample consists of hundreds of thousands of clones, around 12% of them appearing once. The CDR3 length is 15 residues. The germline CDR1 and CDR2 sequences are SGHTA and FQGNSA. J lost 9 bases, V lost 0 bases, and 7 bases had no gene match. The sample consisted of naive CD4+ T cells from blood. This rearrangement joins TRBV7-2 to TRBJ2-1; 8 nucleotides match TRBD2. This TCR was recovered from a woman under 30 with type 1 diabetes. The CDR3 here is CASSLARTSIIEQFF. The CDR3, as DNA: TGTGCCAGCAGCTTAGCGCGGACTAGCATCATTGAGCAGTTCTTC.